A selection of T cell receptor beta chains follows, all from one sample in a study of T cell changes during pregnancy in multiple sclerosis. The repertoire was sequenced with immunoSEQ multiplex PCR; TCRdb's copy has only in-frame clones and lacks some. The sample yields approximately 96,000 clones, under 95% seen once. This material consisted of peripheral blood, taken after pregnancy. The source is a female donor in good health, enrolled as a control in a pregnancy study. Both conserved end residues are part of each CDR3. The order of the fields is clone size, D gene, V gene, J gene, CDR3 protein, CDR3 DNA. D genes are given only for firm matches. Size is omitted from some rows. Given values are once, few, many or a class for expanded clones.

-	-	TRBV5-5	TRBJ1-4	CASSLARGALATNEKLFF	TGTGCCAGCAGCTTGGCCCGGGGGGCACTTGCAACTAATGAAAAACTGTTTTTT
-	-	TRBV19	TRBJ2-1	CASSIEAGMTQNEQFF	TGTGCCAGTAGTATAGAAGCAGGGATGACTCAAAATGAGCAGTTCTTC
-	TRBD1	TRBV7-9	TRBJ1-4	CASSLLRGRDEKLFF	TGTGCCAGCAGCTTACTCAGGGGGCGAGATGAAAAACTGTTTTTT
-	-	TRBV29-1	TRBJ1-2	CSVLTGAYYGYTF	TGCAGCGTTTTAACGGGTGCCTACTATGGCTACACCTTC
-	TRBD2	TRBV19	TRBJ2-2	CASSSGLNTGELFF	TGTGCCAGTAGTTCGGGACTAAACACCGGGGAGCTGTTTTTT
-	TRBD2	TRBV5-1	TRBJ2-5	CASSLATSGSSGETQYF	TGCGCCAGCAGCTTGGCCACTAGCGGGAGTTCAGGAGAGACCCAGTACTTC
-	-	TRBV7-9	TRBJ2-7	CATERTDQFYEQYF	TGTGCGACTGAGAGGACAGATCAATTCTACGAGCAGTACTTC
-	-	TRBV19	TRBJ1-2	CASRRVGKFVYTF	TGTGCCAGCCGCAGGGTGGGGAAATTTGTCTACACCTTC
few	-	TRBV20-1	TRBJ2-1	CSAQENEQFF	TGCAGTGCACAGGAAAATGAGCAGTTCTTC
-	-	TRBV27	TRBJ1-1	CASSFPSLNTEAFF	TGTGCCAGCAGTTTCCCCAGTTTGAACACTGAAGCTTTCTTT
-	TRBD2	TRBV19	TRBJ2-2	CASSWGGRGTGELFF	TGTGCCAGTAGTTGGGGGGGGAGGGGCACCGGGGAGCTGTTTTTT